These T cell receptor beta chains were read from a single sample in a study of regulatory T cells in long-lasting Graves disease. TCRdb reprocessed the multiplex PCR reads with MiXCR, giving one entry per CDR3 protein. Of 250,000 to 300,000 distinct CDR3 sequences listed, about 18% were seen once; the top ten hold approximately 15%. Separately, the same data were catalogued under a study of T cells in Graves' hyperthyroidism and ophthalmopathy.

Sequences were derived from peripheral blood mononuclear cells (PBMCs), sampled at new diagnosis, from a patient treated with antithyroid drugs. Receptors were obtained from a woman aged 25 to 39 with Graves disease. The conserved cysteine and the conserved F or W are not part of the CDR3 here.

v_gene	j_gene	CDR3aa
TRBV4-1	TRBJ1-1	ASSPLGSLRAEAF
TRBV6-1	TRBJ1-6	ASRTGQEYNSPLH
TRBV7-8	TRBJ1-3	ASSLDDGNTIY
TRBV20-1	TRBJ1-5	SARGSQGQH
TRBV28	TRBJ1-5	ASSLPGGQPQH
TRBV20-1	TRBJ1-4	SAGKSTNEKLF
TRBV29-1	TRBJ2-5	SVEPGLEETQY
TRBV24-1	TRBJ2-1	ATSDPGTGQF
TRBV7-2	TRBJ1-3	ASSSDRNTIY
TRBV7-9	TRBJ2-7	ASSSERDGYSYEQY
TRBV11-2	TRBJ1-2	ASSLYTGANYGYT
TRBV5-1	TRBJ1-2	ASSLSYDDRGNYGYT
TRBV9	TRBJ2-2	ASEPIGPGELF
TRBV5-1	TRBJ1-2	ASSSPGGAESVSSRGDPNYGYT
TRBV5-8	TRBJ1-1	ASSLGRLGDTEAF
TRBV19	TRBJ2-1	ASAPGRRAYNEQF
TRBV2	TRBJ2-2	ASSEGQGSSGELF
TRBV24-1	TRBJ2-5	ATSDSTGQETQY
TRBV20-1	TRBJ2-7	SASESYEQY
TRBV12-3/TRBV12-4	TRBJ2-1	ASRSRLAGGPFNEQF
TRBV6-1	TRBJ1-5	ASSQTIPGGTQPQH
TRBV3-1	TRBJ2-5	ASSQDPSQY
TRBV7-2	TRBJ2-3	ASRTPVGSDTQY
TRBV11-2	TRBJ2-1	ASRVTGTSGNNEQF
TRBV2	TRBJ1-6	ASSEAIRTGPSPLH
TRBV20-1	TRBJ2-7	SAADQEQY
TRBV6-5	TRBJ1-1	ASSYGGPEAF
TRBV20-1	TRBJ2-7	SASTQGAYEQY
TRBV12-3/TRBV12-4	TRBJ1-1	ASRSGFYTEAF
TRBV7-2	TRBJ1-5	ASSLVTGAEPQH
TRBV24-1	TRBJ2-1	ATSVYNEQF
TRBV6-1	TRBJ2-5	ASRDFQETQY
TRBV19	TRBJ1-2	ASSTTMGYGYT
TRBV7-2	TRBJ1-2	ASSLARGNYGYT
TRBV6-2/TRBV6-3	TRBJ1-2	ASSEFPDNYGYT
TRBV14	TRBJ1-1	ASGRDINTEAF
TRBV18	TRBJ2-7	ASSLGTVEGEQY
TRBV18	TRBJ1-5	ASSPPQSNQPQH
TRBV7-3	TRBJ1-1	ASSPQGPSDTEAF
TRBV12-3/TRBV12-4	TRBJ2-7	ASRKDRARHEQY
TRBV29-1	TRBJ2-5	SVDVGAETQY
TRBV12-3/TRBV12-4	TRBJ2-1	ASTLIATSGGRDEQF
TRBV6-1	TRBJ2-7	ASSERKGQGNHEQY
TRBV27	TRBJ1-5	ASANAGHNRPQH
TRBV10-3	TRBJ2-1	AISDLQKGGVGNEQF
TRBV19	TRBJ1-5	ATRQWWGGRNQPQH
TRBV10-3	TRBJ2-1	AISRSGGLYNEQF
TRBV2	TRBJ1-5	ASSVWQGSNQPQH
TRBV19	TRBJ2-2	ASRDAGELF
TRBV7-9	TRBJ2-7	ASSLARKPYEQY
TRBV19	TRBJ2-3	ASSMGQDTDTQY
TRBV12-3/TRBV12-4	TRBJ2-3	ASRELAGHPDTQY
TRBV19	TRBJ2-7	ASGRQDTYEQY
TRBV7-7	TRBJ2-3	ASSQGGTTDTQY
TRBV6-1	TRBJ1-4	ASSEASWTGVSEKLF
TRBV7-2	TRBJ2-3	ASSLARMSDTQY
TRBV4-1	TRBJ1-3	ASSQVSPSSGNTIY
TRBV9	TRBJ1-3	ASSVGGHLFSGNTIY
TRBV12-5	TRBJ1-1	ASGFPRDRPNTEAF